The 22 T cell receptor beta chains presented below share a single source sample, sequenced in a study of beta chain features in type 1 diabetes. Study conclusions and caveats: In all four CD4+ subsets, TCRB CDR3 length was significantly, moderately reduced in type 1 diabetes.

The entirety of the isolated RNA underwent reverse transcription, so expressed TCRB transcripts were sequenced. The protocol was immunoSEQ multiplex PCR, while the TCRdb copy is restricted to in-frame clones and leaves out a portion. The sample contains 400,000 or so clones, roughly 12% of which appear only once. No antigens are known for them. The specimen was naive CD4+ T cells from blood. The receptor source for this set is a woman under 30 with type 1 diabetes.

The CDR3 DNA follows: TGTGCCAGCACCCAGGGGTTAGCTAACTATGGCTACACCTTC. Encoded protein: CASTQGLANYGYTF. This chain links TRBV7-2 with TRBJ1-2; D might be TRBD1 (6 bases). Deletions cut 7 bases from V and 0 bases from J, with 12 bases between. The CDR3 has 14 amino acids. CDR1 and CDR2 (germline): SGHTA, FQGNSA.

The rearrangement uses TRBV2 and TRBJ2-1; TRBD1 is a possible D gene (5 bases). This CDR3 is built from 13 residues. Trimming cost V 3 bases and J 3 bases, with 6 bases left between them. Per germline, CDR1 SNHLY and CDR2 FYNNEI. The CDR3 DNA follows: TGTGCCAGCAGTGAGGGGCACTACAATGAGCAGTTCTTC. Translating it yields CASSEGHYNEQFF. The whole variable domain, filled in from reference TRBV2 and TRBJ2-1, reads EPEVTQTPSHQVTQMGQEVILRCVPISNHLYFYWYRQILGQKVEFLVSFYNNEISEKSEIFDDQFSVERPDGSNFTLKIRSTKLEDSAMYFCASSEGHYNEQFFGPGTRLTVL.

This clone was picked up a small number of times. The rearrangement uses TRBV2 and TRBJ2-5; TRBD1 matches at 9 bases. The CDR3 is made up of 12 amino acids. Germline assignment: CDR1 SNHLY and CDR2 FYNNEI. The V segment lost 9 bases and the J segment 3 bases; nucleotides outside the gene matches: 2. As DNA, the CDR3 is TGTGCCAGGACAGGGGGGAAAGAGACCCAGTACTTC. It is translated as CARTGGKETQYF.

The V call is TRBV5-1, the J call TRBJ2-3; D not resolved. V gave up 0 bases and J gave up 6 bases, with 5 bases separating them. The germline CDR1 and CDR2 sequences are SGHRS and YFSETQ. The CDR3 loop spans 12 amino acids. The CDR3 bases are TGCGCCAGCAGCTTGGACGGGGATACGCAGTATTTT. Its translation is CASSLDGDTQYF. The whole variable domain, filled in from reference TRBV5-1 and TRBJ2-3, reads KAGVTQTPRYLIKTRGQQVTLSCSPISGHRSVSWYQQTPGQGLQFLFEYFSETQRNKGNFPGRFSGRQFSNSRSEMNVSTLELGDSALYLCASSLDGDTQYFGPGTRLTVL.

The chain links TRBV7-2 to TRBJ2-3, with 8 bases identical to TRBD2. Germline V gene sequence: CDR1 SGHTA, CDR2 FQGNSA. The CDR3 is 17 amino acids. The V gene end was trimmed by 5 bases and the J gene end by 1 base; junction bases not matched to a gene: 11. CDR3 coding DNA: TGTGCCAGCAGCCGCATGGGGGGCGGGGGGCGCACAGATACGCAGTATTTT. Its translation: CASSRMGGGGRTDTQYF.

This clone has only one observation. V is TRBV6-1 and J is TRBJ2-7; D may be TRBD1 (5 bases). The ends were cut back, 11 bases at V and 4 bases at J, with 15 bases in the middle. The CDR3 covers 12 residues. Germline CDR1 MNHNS, CDR2 SASEGT. CDR3 coding DNA: TGTGCCGCCAAGGACGGACAATACGAGCAGTACTTC. Its translation is CAAKDGQYEQYF.

This clone has more than one count but fewer than ten. The chain links TRBV28 to TRBJ1-2; TRBD1 matches 9 bases. V lost 5 bases, J lost 5 bases, and 9 bases stayed unmatched. Germline V CDR1 and CDR2: MDHEN, SYDVKM. CDR3 length equals 15 residues. CDR3 protein: CASSRGQGGRYGYTF. In DNA, the CDR3 is TGTGCCAGCAGTCGGGGACAGGGAGGACGGTATGGCTACACCTTC.

The J gene is TRBJ2-1, the V gene TRBV6-6, with 10 bases aligning to TRBD2. This CDR3 is 15 amino acids long. V shed 2 bases, J shed 8 bases, and the junction held 6 bases outside the gene matches. The germline V gene encodes CDR1 MNHNY and CDR2 SVGAGI (reference sequence). The CDR3 reads CASSYGLAGADEQFF. The DNA of the CDR3 is TGTGCCAGCAGTTACGGCCTAGCGGGAGCGGATGAGCAGTTCTTC.

The chain has TRBV2 and TRBJ2-5; D is possibly TRBD2 (6 bases). CDR3 length: 17 amino acids. Germline CDR1 reads SNHLY; CDR2 reads FYNNEI. The V end was cut by 0 bases, the J end by 2 bases, with 16 bases between. CDR3 DNA: TGTGCCAGCAGTGAAGCCGGTAGTGGTAGCGGACAAGAGACCCAGTACTTC. It encodes CASSEAGSGSGQETQYF.

V gene TRBV7-3 combines with J gene TRBJ2-3; 8 bases agree with TRBD2. V was pared by 2 bases and J by 2 bases, with 6 bases of the junction left unmatched. The CDR3 is made up of 16 amino acids. Germline lookup yields CDR1 SGHTA and CDR2 FQGTGA. CDR3 in amino acids: CASSLAGGGVTDTQYF. The CDR3 nucleotides read TGTGCCAGCAGCTTAGCGGGGGGCGGTGTCACAGATACGCAGTATTTT. The variable domain in full, with the rest retrieved from reference TRBV7-3 and TRBJ2-3, is GAGVSQTPSNKVTEKGKYVELRCDPISGHTALYWYRQSLGQGPEFLIYFQGTGAADDSGLPNDRFFAVRPEGSVSTLKIQRTERGDSAVYLCASSLAGGGVTDTQYFGPGTRLTVL.

This rearrangement joins TRBV20-1 to TRBJ1-6, with D tentatively TRBD1 (5 bases). Trimming shortened V by 6 bases and J by 14 bases, and 14 bases separated the two germline ends. Germline assignment: CDR1 DFQATT and CDR2 SNEGSKA (reference sequence). The CDR3 loop spans 11 amino acids. The CDR3 DNA follows: TGCAGTGCCCAAGACAGATTATCCCTCCACTTT. Residues: CSAQDRLSLHF.

This clone has a handful of counts. This rearrangement joins TRBV30 to TRBJ1-2, with 8 bases aligning to TRBD1. The ends lost 5 bases at V and 4 bases at J; junction bases unmatched: 6. The CDR3 spans 13 residues. Germline V gene lookup returns CDR1 GTSNPN and CDR2 SVGIG (reference sequence). CDR3 sequence reads: CAWGRGRAYGYTF. The CDR3 DNA reads TGTGCCTGGGGCAGGGGGCGCGCCTATGGCTACACCTTC.

The V and J genes are TRBV25-1 and TRBJ2-2; the match to TRBD2 covers 7 bases. V trimming: 4 bases; J trimming: 0 bases; junction bases outside the gene matches: 5. CDR1 and CDR2 from the germline V gene are MGHDK and SYGVNS. The CDR3 has 16 amino acids. CDR3 amino acids: CASSGQGGANTGELFF. The CDR3 DNA is TGTGCCAGCAGTGGTCAGGGAGGGGCGAACACCGGGGAGCTGTTTTTT.

This clone has a handful of counts. V and J are TRBV11-3 and TRBJ1-2, with D possibly being TRBD1 (6 bases). The germline gives CDR1 SGHNT, CDR2 YENEEA. CDR3 length: 15 amino acids. V shed 4 bases and J shed 0 bases, with 12 bases lying between them. CDR3 sequence (DNA): TGTGCCAGCAGCTCCTCCGGGACAACTAACTATGGCTACACCTTC. This sequence encodes CASSSSGTTNYGYTF.

This chain uses TRBV5-6 with TRBJ2-7, with a weak D call TRBD1 (6 bases). The CDR3 has 13 amino acids. Trimming cost V 0 bases and J 9 bases, with 13 bases left between them. CDR1 SGHDT and CDR2 YYEEEE come from the germline V gene. The CDR3 DNA follows: TGTGCCAGCAGCTTGGACAGGGCCCACGTGCAGTACTTC. This codes for CASSLDRAHVQYF.

This clone was recorded a few times. CDR3 nucleotides: TGCGCCAGCAGCCCTGCGTTACGGGGGGAGTACACCGGGGAGCTGTTTTTT. Protein sequence: CASSPALRGEYTGELFF. The rearrangement joins TRBV5-1 to TRBJ2-2; TRBD2 aligns across 7 bases. The CDR3 contains 17 residues. Trimming at V came to 4 bases and at J to 3 bases, leaving 12 bases not matched to a gene. Germline CDR1 reads SGHRS; CDR2 reads YFSETQ.

With regard to this clone: The sample has other DNA sequences that encode this CDR3 too. The V gene is TRBV7-9, the J gene TRBJ2-7; 8 positions match TRBD1. The CDR3 extends over 14 amino acids. The V gene end was trimmed by 3 bases and the J gene end by 2 bases; junction bases not matched to a gene: 3. Germline assignment: CDR1 SEHNR and CDR2 FQNEAQ (reference sequence). In DNA, the CDR3 is TGTGCCAGCAGCTTCGGGACAGGTGCCTACGAGCAGTACTTC. This translates into CASSFGTGAYEQYF. The variable domain in full, with the rest retrieved from reference TRBV7-9 and TRBJ2-7, is DTGVSQNPRHKITKRGQNVTFRCDPISEHNRLYWYRQTLGQGPEFLTYFQNEAQLEKSRLLSDRFSAERPKGSFSTLEIQRTEQGDSAMYLCASSFGTGAYEQYFGPGTRLTVT.

This clone was picked up a small number of times. J is TRBJ2-5 and V is TRBV5-4, with 8 bases lining up with TRBD2. The CDR3 extends over 16 amino acids. The V gene end was trimmed by 4 bases and the J gene end by 4 bases; junction bases not matched to a gene: 12. Germline loops: CDR1 SGHNT, CDR2 YYREEE (reference sequence). The CDR3 region is CASSPGGTTSGETQYF. In DNA, the CDR3 is TGTGCCAGCAGCCCGGGAGGGACCACGTCGGGAGAGACCCAGTACTTC.

Regarding this clone: At one end the junction does not follow the germline gene, possibly because of a read error. CDR3: CASSSVAGLNEQFF. The CDR3 DNA is TGTGCTAGCAGCTCCGTAGCGGGCCTCAATGAGCAGTTCTTC. J is TRBJ2-1 and V is TRBV7-7; 7 nucleotides match TRBD2. The CDR3 runs 14 residues. Germline CDR1 is SSHAT and CDR2 is FNYEAQ (reference sequence).

This clone was counted between two and nine times. J is TRBJ1-1 and V is TRBV19; 8 bases are shared with TRBD1. CDR3 length equals 14 residues. Germline assignment: CDR1 LNHDA and CDR2 SQIVND (reference sequence). The junction had 5 bases not matched to a gene; V was cut back by 7 bases and J by 1 base. The CDR3 region has the DNA TGTGCCAGTACCCCGGGACAGGAGAACACTGAAGCTTTCTTT. This translates into CASTPGQENTEAFF. Full variable domain (remainder filled in from reference TRBV19 and TRBJ1-1): DGGITQSPKYLFRKEGQNVTLSCEQNLNHDAMYWYRQDPGQGLRLIYYSQIVNDFQKGDIAEGYSVSREKKESFPLTVTSAQKNPTAFYLCASTPGQENTEAFFGQGTRLTVV.

Only a few counts were recorded for this clone. J is TRBJ1-5 and V is TRBV29-1; D remains unclear. Germline lookup yields CDR1 SQVTM and CDR2 ANQGSEA. Trimming removed 0 bases from V and 9 bases from J, with 12 bases in between. The CDR3 covers 13 residues. CDR3 amino acids: CSVEEDGNRPQHF. The CDR3, as DNA: TGCAGCGTTGAAGAGGACGGGAATAGGCCCCAGCATTTT.

The chain uses TRBV6-5 and TRBJ1-5, with unresolved D. The germline V gene has CDR1 MNHEY and CDR2 SVGAGI. V dropped 8 bases and J dropped 2 bases, with 7 bases sitting between them. This CDR3 region has 12 residues. This chain's CDR3 is CASSQGNQPQHF. DNA for the CDR3: TGTGCCAGCTCCCAGGGCAATCAGCCCCAGCATTTT.